Given below is one T cell receptor beta chain in context. In this sample, this clonotype turned up once. Its antigen is not yet known. Per-base quality was not reported, and no clone a single base away is much larger than it. Taken with the paper, the label for treatment or condition translates to: allogeneic hematopoietic cell transplantation with graft depleted of TCRalphabeta T cells and CD19 B cells. TCRalphabeta/CD19-depleted allogeneic hematopoietic cell grafts were given to the transplant recipients, all of whom were children. This entry is derived from a study of T-cell reconstitution after alpha-beta-depleted transplantation in children (dated by TCRdb to the mid-2010s). At the level of the whole study: The study quantitatively tracked T-cell immune reconstitution after TCRalphabeta/CD19-depleted allogeneic hematopoietic cell transplantation in children using TCR repertoire profiling. Overall study results and their limits: The apparently early recovery of alphabetaT-cell counts about two months after transplant reportedly depended on only several hundred rapidly expanded clones that came from non-depleted graft cells. Over the following months the frequencies of hyperexpanded clones went down, and after one year T-cell counts and TCRbeta diversity were mostly credited to newly produced T cells. In some patients, the high TCRbeta diversity seen at day 60 was put down to recipient T cells and intrathymic progenitors that had survived conditioning.

V ends up 2 bases short and J 4 bases short, with an unmatched junction base count of 6. According to the germline V gene, CDR1 reads SGDLS and CDR2 reads YYNGEE. The cysteine opens and the phenylalanine closes a CDR3 of 16 amino acids. Only the CDR3 part of the read is kept: 48 bases, read in frame from the first base. Library generation was performed with PCR. The instrument was an Illumina HiSeq 2500. TCR libraries were prepared with molecular barcoding, using unique molecular identifiers to normalize TCRbeta repertoire quantification. In TCRdb, the public reads were trimmed at Q25 with fastp and aligned with MiXCR, with productive beta chains retained. Every entry covers one CDR3 protein and lists the most common genes and DNA from its rows. The sample table shows just over 950,000 distinct CDR3 sequences, and roughly 29% are seen once. Roughly 28% of the sample belongs to the ten largest clones.

This receptor was taken from a boy in the first two years of life who had a stem cell transplant for SCID, so the T cells may come from the graft donor. This sequence uses TRBV9 and TRBJ2-3; TRBD2 lines up with 11 middle nucleotides. This material consisted of PBMCs, mostly from graft donor cells, taken 360 days after TCRalphabeta/CD19-depleted stem cell transplant. The sequenced DNA: TGTGCCAGCAGCGTGGTAGCGGGGGGGATATCAGATACGCAGTATTTT. It encodes CASSVVAGGISDTQYF.